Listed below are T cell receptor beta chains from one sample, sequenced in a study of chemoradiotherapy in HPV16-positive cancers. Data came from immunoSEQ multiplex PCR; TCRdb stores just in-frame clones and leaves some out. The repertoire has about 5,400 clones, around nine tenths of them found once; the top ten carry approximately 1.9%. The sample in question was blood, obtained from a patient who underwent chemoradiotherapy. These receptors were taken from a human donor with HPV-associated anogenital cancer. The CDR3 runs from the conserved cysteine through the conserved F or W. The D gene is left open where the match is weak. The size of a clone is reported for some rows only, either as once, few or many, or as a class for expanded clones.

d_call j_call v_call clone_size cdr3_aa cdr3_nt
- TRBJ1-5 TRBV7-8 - CASSLRPILNSNQPQHF TGTGCCAGCAGCTTAAGGCCCATTCTCAACAGCAATCAGCCCCAGCATTTT
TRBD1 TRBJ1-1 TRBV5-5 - CASSPRDSLNTEAFF TGTGCCAGCAGCCCAAGGGACAGCCTAAACACTGAAGCTTTCTTT
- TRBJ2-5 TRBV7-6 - CASSLGVQGRETQYF TGTGCCAGCAGCTTGGGGGTACAGGGCCGAGAGACCCAGTACTTC
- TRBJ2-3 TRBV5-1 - CASSFADGRDTQYF TGCGCCAGCAGCTTCGCGGACGGGAGAGATACGCAGTATTTT
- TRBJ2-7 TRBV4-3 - CASSPQIGGGSYEQYF TGCGCCAGCAGCCCACAAATAGGTGGGGGGTCCTACGAGCAGTACTTC
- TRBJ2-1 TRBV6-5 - CASSSLLDYNEQFF TGTGCCAGCAGTTCCTTATTAGACTACAATGAGCAGTTCTTC
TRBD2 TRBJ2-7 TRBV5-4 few CASSLAGGLGQYF TGTGCCAGCAGCTTAGCGGGGGGGCTCGGGCAGTACTTC
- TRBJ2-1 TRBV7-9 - CASSPGYNEQFF TGTGCCAGCAGCCCCGGGTACAATGAGCAGTTCTTC
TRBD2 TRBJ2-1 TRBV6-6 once CASSPSGGYNEQFF TGTGCCAGCAGTCCCAGCGGGGGGTACAATGAGCAGTTCTTC
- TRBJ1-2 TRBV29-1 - CSVDRQGGGYTF TGCAGCGTTGATCGGCAGGGAGGTGGCTACACCTTC
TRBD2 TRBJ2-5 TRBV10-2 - CASSEASGGARTQYF TGCGCCAGCAGTGAGGCTAGCGGGGGGGCCAGGACCCAGTACTTC
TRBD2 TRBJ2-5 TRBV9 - CASSVSGGNQETQYF TGTGCCAGCAGCGTAAGCGGGGGGAACCAAGAGACCCAGTACTTC
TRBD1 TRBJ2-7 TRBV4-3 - CASSQGDREYEQYF TGCGCCAGCAGCCAAGGGGACAGGGAATACGAGCAGTACTTC
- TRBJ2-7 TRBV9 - CASSPQAGYEQYF TGTGCCAGCAGCCCCCAGGCGGGGTACGAGCAGTACTTC
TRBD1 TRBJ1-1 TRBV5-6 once CASSPKGANTEAFF TGTGCCAGCAGCCCTAAGGGGGCGAACACTGAAGCTTTCTTT
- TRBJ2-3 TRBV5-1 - CASRTAGPSTDTQYF TGCGCCAGCAGGACGGCGGGGCCTAGCACAGATACGCAGTATTTT
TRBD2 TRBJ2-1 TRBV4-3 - CASSREGLAGPYNEQFF TGCGCCAGCAGCCGCGAGGGACTAGCGGGGCCCTACAATGAGCAGTTCTTC
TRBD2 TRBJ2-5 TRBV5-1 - CASSLTSGAPYQETQYF TGCGCCAGCAGCTTGACCAGCGGGGCCCCGTACCAAGAGACCCAGTACTTC
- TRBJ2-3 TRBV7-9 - CASSRQLAQTDTQYF TGTGCCAGCAGCCGACAGCTAGCCCAGACAGATACGCAGTATTTT
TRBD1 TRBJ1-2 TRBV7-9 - CASSLGQGTNYGYTF TGTGCCAGCAGCCTCGGACAGGGAACTAACTATGGCTACACCTTC
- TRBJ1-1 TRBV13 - CASSLGTLTDNTEAFF TGTGCCAGCAGCCTGGGGACTTTAACGGATAACACTGAAGCTTTCTTT
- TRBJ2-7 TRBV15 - CATSREVQYEQYF TGTGCCACCAGCAGAGAGGTCCAGTACGAGCAGTACTTC
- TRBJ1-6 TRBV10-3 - CAISESGTGYNSPLHF TGTGCCATCAGTGAGTCGGGTACAGGTTATAATTCACCCCTCCACTTT
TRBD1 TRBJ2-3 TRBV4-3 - CASSQDLSQGADTQYF TGCGCCAGCAGCCAAGATCTTTCACAGGGGGCAGATACGCAGTATTTT
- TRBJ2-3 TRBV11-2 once CASSLGDLSGRTDTQYF TGTGCCAGCAGCTTAGGGGATCTAAGCGGGCGCACAGATACGCAGTATTTT
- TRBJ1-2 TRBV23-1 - CASSLSGGRCAYGYTF TGCGCCAGCAGTCTCTCGGGGGGCCGGTGCGCCTATGGCTACACCTTC
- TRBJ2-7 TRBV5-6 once CASRTDTTYEQYF TGTGCCAGCAGGACGGACACAACCTACGAGCAGTACTTC
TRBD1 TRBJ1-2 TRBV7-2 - CASSRDRGYGYTF TGTGCCAGCAGCCGGGACAGGGGCTATGGCTACACCTTC
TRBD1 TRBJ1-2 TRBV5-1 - CASRAFFGQATLEANYGYTF TGCGCCAGCAGAGCTTTTTTCGGACAGGCAACACTAGAAGCTAACTATGGCTACACCTTC
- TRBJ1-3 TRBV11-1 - CASSLNRGNTIYF TGTGCCAGCAGCTTAAACCGTGGAAACACCATATATTTT
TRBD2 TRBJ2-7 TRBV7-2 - CASGGLAGGTYEQYF TGTGCCAGCGGGGGACTAGCGGGGGGCACCTACGAGCAGTACTTC
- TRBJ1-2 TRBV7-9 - CASSPLGDPQRYGYTF TGTGCCAGCAGCCCGCTAGGGGACCCGCAGCGCTATGGCTACACCTTC
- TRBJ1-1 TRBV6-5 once CASSLGGNQAFF TGTGCCAGCAGTTTGGGAGGGAACCAAGCTTTCTTT
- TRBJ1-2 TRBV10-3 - CAISESRENYGYTF TGTGCCATCAGTGAGTCACGGGAGAACTATGGCTACACCTTC
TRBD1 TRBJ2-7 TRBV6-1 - CASSYEGDRAYEQYF TGTGCCAGCAGCTACGAGGGGGACAGGGCCTACGAGCAGTACTTC
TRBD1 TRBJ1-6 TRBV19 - CASSVEETQGVYNSPLHF TGTGCCAGTAGTGTCGAAGAAACACAGGGGGTATATAATTCACCCCTCCACTTT
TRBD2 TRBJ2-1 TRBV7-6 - CASSSLITPLLAGVFQVDEQFF TGTGCCAGCAGCTCCTTAATCACCCCTCTCCTAGCGGGGGTATTCCAAGTGGATGAGCAGTTCTTC